The clone carrying this T cell receptor (beta chain) was found many times. Germline V gives CDR1 SQVTM, CDR2 ANQGSEA. There are 15 residues in the CDR3. V lost 1 base to trimming and J lost 3 bases; unmatched junction nucleotides: 6. The sample is drawn from a study of T-cell reconstitution after alpha-beta-depleted transplantation in children. During its preparation, the TCRbeta library received unique molecular identifiers. MiXCR, applied by TCRdb to the PCR reads, yields one record per CDR3 protein. The sample contains 550,000 to 800,000 distinct CDR3 sequences, approximately 14% of which appear only once.

The gene calls are TRBV29-1 and TRBJ2-3; 8 bases map to TRBD2. The clonotype originates from a girl between 2 and 10 years old with congenital amegakaryocytic thrombocytopenia, due to receive a stem cell transplant. The sequenced sample was PBMCs, obtained before TCRalphabeta/CD19-depleted stem cell transplant. DNA of the CDR3: TGCAGCGTTGAAGGCCCCAGCGGGAGTACAGATACGCAGTATTTT. This sequence encodes CSVEGPSGSTDTQYF.